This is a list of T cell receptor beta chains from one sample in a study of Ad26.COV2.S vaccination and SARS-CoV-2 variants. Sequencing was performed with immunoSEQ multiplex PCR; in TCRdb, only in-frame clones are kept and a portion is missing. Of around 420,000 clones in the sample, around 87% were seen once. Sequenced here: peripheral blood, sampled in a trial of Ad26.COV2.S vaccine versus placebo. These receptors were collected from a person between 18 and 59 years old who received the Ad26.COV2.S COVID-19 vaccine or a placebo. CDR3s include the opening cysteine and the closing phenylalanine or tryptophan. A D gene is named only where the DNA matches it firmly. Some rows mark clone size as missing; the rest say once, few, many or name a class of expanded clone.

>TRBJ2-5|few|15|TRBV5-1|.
CASSLAAGEGETQYF
TGCGCCAGCAGCTTGGCGGCAGGGGAGGGGGAGACCCAGTACTTC
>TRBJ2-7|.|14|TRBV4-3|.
CASSKDRVSYEQYF
TGCGCCAGCAGCAAGGACAGAGTCTCCTACGAGCAGTACTTC
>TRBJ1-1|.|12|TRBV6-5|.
CASSARGTEAFF
TGTGCCAGCAGCGCCCGGGGCACTGAAGCTTTCTTT
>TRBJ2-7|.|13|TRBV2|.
CASSEQSSYEQYF
TGTGCCAGCAGTGAACAGAGCTCCTACGAGCAGTACTTC
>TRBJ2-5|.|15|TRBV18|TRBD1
CASSPIADRAETQYF
TGTGCCAGCTCACCCATAGCCGACAGGGCGGAGACCCAGTACTTC
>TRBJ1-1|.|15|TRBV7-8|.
CASSPHREMNTEAFF
TGTGCCAGCAGCCCTCACAGAGAAATGAACACTGAAGCTTTCTTT
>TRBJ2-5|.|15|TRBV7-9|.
CASSFSRGGQETQYF
TGTGCCAGCAGCTTTTCGAGGGGTGGCCAAGAGACCCAGTACTTC
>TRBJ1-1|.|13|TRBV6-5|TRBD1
CASSYQGDTEAFF
TGTGCCAGCAGTTATCAGGGGGACACTGAAGCTTTCTTT
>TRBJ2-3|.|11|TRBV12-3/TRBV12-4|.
CASSFRDTQYF
TGTGCCAGCAGTTTTCGGGATACGCAGTATTTT
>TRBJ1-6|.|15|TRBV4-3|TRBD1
CASSQVGTGISPLHF
TGCGCCAGCAGCCAAGTCGGGACAGGGATTTCACCCCTCCACTTT
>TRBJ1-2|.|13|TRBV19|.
CASSMSGRNGYTF
TGTGCCAGTAGCATGTCAGGGAGGAATGGCTACACCTTC
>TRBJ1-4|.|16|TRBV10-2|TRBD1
CASSNRGKDGNEKLFF
TGCGCCAGCAGTAACAGGGGGAAGGATGGTAATGAAAAACTGTTTTTT
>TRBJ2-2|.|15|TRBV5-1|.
CASSLQAANTGELFF
TGCGCCAGCAGCCTTCAGGCGGCGAACACCGGGGAGCTGTTTTTT
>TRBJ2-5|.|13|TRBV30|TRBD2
CACTRGGRETQYF
TGTGCCTGTACCCGGGGGGGCCGGGAGACCCAGTACTTC
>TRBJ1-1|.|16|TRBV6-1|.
CASSEALALMNTEAFF
TGTGCCAGCAGTGAAGCGCTGGCCCTAATGAACACTGAAGCTTTCTTT
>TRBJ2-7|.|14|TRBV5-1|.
CASSLEKQGDEQYF
TGCGCCAGCAGCTTGGAGAAACAGGGAGACGAGCAGTACTTC
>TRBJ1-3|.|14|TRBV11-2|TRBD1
CASSLDRAGNTIYF
TGTGCCAGCAGCCTCGACAGGGCTGGAAACACCATATATTTT
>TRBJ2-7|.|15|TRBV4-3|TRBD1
CASSQVGTGGSEQYF
TGCGCCAGCAGCCAAGTTGGGACAGGGGGTTCCGAGCAGTACTTC
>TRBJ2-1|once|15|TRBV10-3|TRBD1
CAISDRQGPYNEQFF
TGTGCCATCAGTGACCGACAGGGCCCGTACAATGAGCAGTTCTTC
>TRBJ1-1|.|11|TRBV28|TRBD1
CASSFSGGAFF
TGTGCCAGCAGTTTCTCAGGGGGAGCTTTCTTT
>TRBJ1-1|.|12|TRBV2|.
CASVTSVDEAFF
TGTGCCAGCGTGACATCTGTGGATGAAGCTTTCTTT
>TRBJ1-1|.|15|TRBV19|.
CASSIMGVKDTEAFF
TGTGCCAGTAGCATAATGGGGGTTAAGGACACTGAAGCTTTCTTT
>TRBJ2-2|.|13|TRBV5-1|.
CASSPRHTGELFF
TGCGCCAGCAGCCCACGACACACCGGGGAGCTGTTTTTT
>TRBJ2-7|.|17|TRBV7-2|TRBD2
CASSPRLAGGAPYEQYF
TGTGCCAGCAGCCCTCGACTAGCGGGGGGTGCCCCCTACGAGCAGTACTTC
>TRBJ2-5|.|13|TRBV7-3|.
CASSISRQETQYF
TGTGCCAGCAGTATCAGTAGACAAGAGACCCAGTACTTC
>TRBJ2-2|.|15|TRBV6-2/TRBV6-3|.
CASSFSLGNAGELFF
TGTGCCAGCAGTTTTTCTTTAGGGAACGCCGGGGAGCTGTTTTTT
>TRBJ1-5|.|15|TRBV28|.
CASRLRGSSNQPQHF
TGTGCCAGCAGACTACGGGGTAGTAGCAATCAGCCCCAGCATTTT
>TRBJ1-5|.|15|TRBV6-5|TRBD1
CASRLYTGANQPQHF
TGTGCCAGCAGATTATATACAGGGGCCAATCAGCCCCAGCATTTT
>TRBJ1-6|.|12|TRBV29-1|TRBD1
CSVGDRASPLHF
TGCAGCGTTGGTGACAGGGCTTCACCCCTCCACTTT
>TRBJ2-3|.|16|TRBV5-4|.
CASRGTPASRTDTQYF
TGTGCCAGCAGGGGGACCCCGGCGTCCCGCACAGATACGCAGTATTTT
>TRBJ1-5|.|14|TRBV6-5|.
CASSQNRDNQPQHF
TGTGCCAGCAGTCAGAACAGGGACAATCAGCCCCAGCATTTT
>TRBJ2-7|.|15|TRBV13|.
CASSPDTRAPYEQYF
TGTGCCAGCAGCCCGGACACGAGGGCCCCCTACGAGCAGTACTTC
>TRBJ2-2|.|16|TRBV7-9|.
CASSSTRGLDTGELFF
TGTGCCAGCAGCTCGACCAGAGGGCTCGACACCGGGGAGCTGTTTTTT
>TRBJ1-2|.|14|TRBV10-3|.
CAISVAAGDYGYTF
TGTGCCATCAGTGTGGCGGCGGGAGACTATGGCTACACCTTC